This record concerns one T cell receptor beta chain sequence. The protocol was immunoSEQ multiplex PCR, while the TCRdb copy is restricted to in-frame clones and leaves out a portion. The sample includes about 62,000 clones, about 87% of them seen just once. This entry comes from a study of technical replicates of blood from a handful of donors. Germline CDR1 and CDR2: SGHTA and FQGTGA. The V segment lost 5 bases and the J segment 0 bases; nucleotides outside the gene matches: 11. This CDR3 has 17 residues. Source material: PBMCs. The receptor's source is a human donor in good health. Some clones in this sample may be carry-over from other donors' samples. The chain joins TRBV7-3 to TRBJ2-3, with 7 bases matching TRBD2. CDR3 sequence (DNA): TGTGCCAGCAGCCCAGTGGGAGCGGGGTCGAGCACAGATACGCAGTATTTT. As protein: CASSPVGAGSSTDTQYF.